This TCR beta chain is drawn from a study of T cells in Graves' hyperthyroidism and ophthalmopathy. Study context: Blood was drawn when the patient was first diagnosed and still untreated.

The V gene's germline CDR1 is MNHEY and CDR2 SVGAGI. Trimming stripped 0 bases from V and 4 bases from J, with 7 bases between. This CDR3 spans 15 amino acids. With a duration under 2 months, the hyperthyroidism was newly diagnosed in patients aged 18 to 65. Criteria for exclusion of patients were uncontrolled infection, other autoimmune disease, pregnancy or lactation. This clonotype came up many times. RNA transcripts were the template for amplifying TCR beta CDR3 regions. HTBI primers drove first-round RT-PCR of the TCR CDR3. TCRdb re-called the multiplex PCR reads with MiXCR, one entry per CDR3 protein. The repertoire has 350,000 to 450,000 distinct CDR3 sequences, around 14% of them found once; the top ten carry 11%.

The chain carries TRBV6-5 and TRBJ2-6; no reliable D call. The clonotype was recovered from a woman aged 60-75 years with Graves' hyperthyroidism. The specimen sequenced was blood. The CDR3: CASSYSGMGANVLTF. As DNA, the CDR3 is TGTGCCAGCAGTTACTCGGGGATGGGGGCCAACGTCCTGACTTTC.